This TCR beta chain was profiled in a study of cytomegalovirus exposure and HLA in healthy donors. Findings and limits, study-wide: A later analysis showed that HLA-associated TCR beta chains had undergone more clonal expansion than equally common others. A few of the chains that were CMV-associated were confirmed in vitro to be specific for CMV antigens.

Concerning this clone itself: Its antigen is not known.

The primer mix had 60 Vbeta and 13 Jbeta primers. Profiling relied on immunoSEQ multiplex PCR, and the TCRdb table lists in-frame clones only, not all of them. The sample carries around 280,000 clones, about 90% recorded once. This receptor was identified in a woman under 30 in good health and CMV-seronegative. The sequencing sample was made of PBMCs.

The CDR3 DNA sequence: TGTGCCAGTAGTCTGCCCAGGGGGATAATACTGAACACTGAAGCTTTCTTT. Translated: CASSLPRGIILNTEAFF. This chain connects TRBV19 to TRBJ1-1, with 7 positions matching TRBD1. The CDR3 contains 17 residues. The V gene's germline CDR1 is LNHDA and CDR2 SQIVND (reference sequence). The trim removed 5 bases at V and 0 bases at J, leaving 12 bases unmatched.